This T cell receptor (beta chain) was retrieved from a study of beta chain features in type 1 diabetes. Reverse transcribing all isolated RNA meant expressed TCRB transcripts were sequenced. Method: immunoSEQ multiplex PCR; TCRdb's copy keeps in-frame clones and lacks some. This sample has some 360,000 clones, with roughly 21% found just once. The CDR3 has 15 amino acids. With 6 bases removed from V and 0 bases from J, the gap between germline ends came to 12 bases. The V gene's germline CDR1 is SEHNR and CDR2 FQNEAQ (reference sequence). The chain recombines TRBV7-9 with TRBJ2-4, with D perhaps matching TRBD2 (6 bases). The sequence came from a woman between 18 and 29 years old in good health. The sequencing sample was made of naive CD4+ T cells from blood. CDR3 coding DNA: TGTGCCAGCAGTCAGCCGGGACTAGCCAAAAACATTCAGTACTTC. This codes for CASSQPGLAKNIQYF.